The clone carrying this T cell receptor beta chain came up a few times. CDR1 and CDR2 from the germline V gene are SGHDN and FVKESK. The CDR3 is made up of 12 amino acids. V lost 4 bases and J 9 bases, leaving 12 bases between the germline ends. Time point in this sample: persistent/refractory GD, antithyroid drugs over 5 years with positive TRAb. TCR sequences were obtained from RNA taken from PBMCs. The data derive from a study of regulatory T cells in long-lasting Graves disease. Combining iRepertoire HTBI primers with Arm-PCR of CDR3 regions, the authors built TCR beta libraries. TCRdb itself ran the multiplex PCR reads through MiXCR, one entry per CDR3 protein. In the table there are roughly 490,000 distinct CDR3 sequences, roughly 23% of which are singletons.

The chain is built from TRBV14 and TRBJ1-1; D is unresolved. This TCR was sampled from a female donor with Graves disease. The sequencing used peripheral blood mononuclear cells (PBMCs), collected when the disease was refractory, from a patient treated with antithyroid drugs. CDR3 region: CASSPVRAQAFF. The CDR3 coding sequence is TGTGCCAGCAGCCCGGTCCGGGCTCAAGCTTTCTTT.